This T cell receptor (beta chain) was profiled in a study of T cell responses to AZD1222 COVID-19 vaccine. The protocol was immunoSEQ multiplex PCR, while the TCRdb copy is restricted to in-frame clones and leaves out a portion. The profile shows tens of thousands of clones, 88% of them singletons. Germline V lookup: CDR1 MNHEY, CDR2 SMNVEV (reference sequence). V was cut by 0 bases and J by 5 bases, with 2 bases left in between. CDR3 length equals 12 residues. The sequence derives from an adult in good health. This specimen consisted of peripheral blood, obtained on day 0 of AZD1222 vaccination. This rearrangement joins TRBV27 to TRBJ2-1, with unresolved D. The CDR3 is CASSLSDNEQFF. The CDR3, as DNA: TGTGCCAGCAGTTTATCGGACAATGAGCAGTTCTTC.